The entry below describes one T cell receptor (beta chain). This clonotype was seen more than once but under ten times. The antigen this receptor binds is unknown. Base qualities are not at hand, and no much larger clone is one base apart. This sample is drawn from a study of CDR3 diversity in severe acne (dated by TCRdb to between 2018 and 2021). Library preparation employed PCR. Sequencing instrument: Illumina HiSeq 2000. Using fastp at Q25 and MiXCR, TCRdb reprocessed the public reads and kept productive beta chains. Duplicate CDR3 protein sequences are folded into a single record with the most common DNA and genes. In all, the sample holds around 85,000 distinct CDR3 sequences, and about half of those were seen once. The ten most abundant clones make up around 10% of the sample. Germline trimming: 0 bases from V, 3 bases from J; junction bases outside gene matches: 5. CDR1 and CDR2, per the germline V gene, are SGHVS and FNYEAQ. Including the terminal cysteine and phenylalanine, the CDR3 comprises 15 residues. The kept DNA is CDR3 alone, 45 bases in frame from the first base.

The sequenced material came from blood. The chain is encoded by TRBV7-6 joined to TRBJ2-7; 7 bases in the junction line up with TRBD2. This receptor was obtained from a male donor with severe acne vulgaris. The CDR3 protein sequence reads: CASSLAASGNYEQYF. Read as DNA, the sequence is TGTGCCAGCAGCTTAGCCGCTAGCGGAAACTACGAGCAGTACTTC.